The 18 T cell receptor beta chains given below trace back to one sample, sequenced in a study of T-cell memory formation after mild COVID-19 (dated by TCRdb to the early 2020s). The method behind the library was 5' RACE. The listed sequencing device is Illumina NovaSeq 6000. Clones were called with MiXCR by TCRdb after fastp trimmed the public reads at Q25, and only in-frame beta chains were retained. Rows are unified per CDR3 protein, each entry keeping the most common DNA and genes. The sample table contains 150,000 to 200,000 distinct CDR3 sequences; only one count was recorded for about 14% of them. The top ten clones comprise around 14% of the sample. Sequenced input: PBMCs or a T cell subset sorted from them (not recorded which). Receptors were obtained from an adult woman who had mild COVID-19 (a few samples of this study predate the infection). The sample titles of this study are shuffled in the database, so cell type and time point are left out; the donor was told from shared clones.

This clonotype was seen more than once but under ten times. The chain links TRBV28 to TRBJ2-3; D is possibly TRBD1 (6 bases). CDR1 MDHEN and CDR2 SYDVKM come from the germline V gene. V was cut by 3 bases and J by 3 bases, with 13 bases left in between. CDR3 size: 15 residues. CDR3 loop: CASSFTGLKTDTQYF. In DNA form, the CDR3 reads TGTGCCAGCAGTTTCACAGGGCTTAAAACAGATACGCAGTATTTT.

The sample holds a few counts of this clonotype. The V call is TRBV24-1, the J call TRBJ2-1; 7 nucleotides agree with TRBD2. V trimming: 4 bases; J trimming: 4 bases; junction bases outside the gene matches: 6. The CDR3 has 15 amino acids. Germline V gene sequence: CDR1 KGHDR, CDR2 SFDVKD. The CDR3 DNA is TGTGCCACCAGTGAGGGGGGGGTAACTTACAATGAGCAGTTCTTC. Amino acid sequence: CATSEGGVTYNEQFF.

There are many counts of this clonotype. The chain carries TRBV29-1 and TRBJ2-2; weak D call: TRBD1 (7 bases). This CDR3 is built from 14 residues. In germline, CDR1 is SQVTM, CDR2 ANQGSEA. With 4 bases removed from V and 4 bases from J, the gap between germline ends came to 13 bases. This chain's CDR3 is CSVGGGQATGELFF. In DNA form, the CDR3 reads TGCAGCGTTGGGGGAGGACAGGCCACCGGGGAGCTGTTTTTT.

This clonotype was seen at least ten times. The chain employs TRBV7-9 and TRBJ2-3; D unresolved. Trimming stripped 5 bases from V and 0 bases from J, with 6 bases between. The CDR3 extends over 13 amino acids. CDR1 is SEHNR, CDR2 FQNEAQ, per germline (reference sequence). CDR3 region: CASSLSSTDTQYF. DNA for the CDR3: TGTGCCAGCAGCCTTTCTAGCACAGATACGCAGTATTTT.

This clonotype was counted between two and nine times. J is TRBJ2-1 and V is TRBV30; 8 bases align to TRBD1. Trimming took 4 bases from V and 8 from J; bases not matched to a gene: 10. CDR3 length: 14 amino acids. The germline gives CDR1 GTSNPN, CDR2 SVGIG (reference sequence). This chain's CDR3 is CAWNRAGGLDEQFF. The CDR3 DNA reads TGTGCCTGGAATCGGGCAGGGGGCCTCGATGAGCAGTTCTTC.

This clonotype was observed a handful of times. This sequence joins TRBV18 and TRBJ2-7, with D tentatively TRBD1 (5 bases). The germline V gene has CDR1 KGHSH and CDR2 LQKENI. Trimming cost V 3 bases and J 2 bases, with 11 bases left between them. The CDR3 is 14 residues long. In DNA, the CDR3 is TGTGCCAGCTCACCTGCAGGGATAACCTACGAGCAGTACTTC. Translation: CASSPAGITYEQYF. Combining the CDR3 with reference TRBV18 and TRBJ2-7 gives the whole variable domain NAGVMQNPRHLVRRRGQEARLRCSPMKGHSHVYWYRQLPEEGLKFMVYLQKENIIDESGMPKERFSAEFPKEGPSILRIQQVVRGDSAAYFCASSPAGITYEQYFGPGTRLTVT.

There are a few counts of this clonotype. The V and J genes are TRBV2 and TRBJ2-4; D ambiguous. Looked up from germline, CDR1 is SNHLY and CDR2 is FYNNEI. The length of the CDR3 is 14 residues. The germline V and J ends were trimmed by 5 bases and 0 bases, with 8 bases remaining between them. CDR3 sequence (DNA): TGTGCCAGCAGTCCGGCCGAAGCCAAAAACATTCAGTACTTC. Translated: CASSPAEAKNIQYF.

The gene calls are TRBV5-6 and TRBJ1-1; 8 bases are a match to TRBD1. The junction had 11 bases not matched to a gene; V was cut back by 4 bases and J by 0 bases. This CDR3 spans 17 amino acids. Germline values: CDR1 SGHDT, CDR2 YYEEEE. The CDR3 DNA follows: TGTGCCAGCAGCGTCCGACAGGGGTCAAAATTGAACACTGAAGCTTTCTTT. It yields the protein CASSVRQGSKLNTEAFF.

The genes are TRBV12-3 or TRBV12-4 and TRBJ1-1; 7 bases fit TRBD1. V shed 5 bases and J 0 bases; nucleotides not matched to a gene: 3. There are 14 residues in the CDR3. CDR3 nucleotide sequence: TGTGCCAGCAGTCGAGGGGGCCTGAACACTGAAGCTTTCTTT. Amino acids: CASSRGGLNTEAFF.

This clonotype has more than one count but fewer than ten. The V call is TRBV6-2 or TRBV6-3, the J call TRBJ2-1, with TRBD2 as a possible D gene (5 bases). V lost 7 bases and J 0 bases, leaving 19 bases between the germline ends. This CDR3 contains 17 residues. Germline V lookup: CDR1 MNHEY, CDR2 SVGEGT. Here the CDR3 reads CASNTLDWRSSYNEQFF. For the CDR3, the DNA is TGTGCCAGCAATACCCTGGACTGGCGGAGCTCCTACAATGAGCAGTTCTTC.

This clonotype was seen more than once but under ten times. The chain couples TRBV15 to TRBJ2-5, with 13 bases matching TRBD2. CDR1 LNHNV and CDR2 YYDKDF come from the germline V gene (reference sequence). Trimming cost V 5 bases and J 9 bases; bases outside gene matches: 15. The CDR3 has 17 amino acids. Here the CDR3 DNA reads TGTGCCACCAGCCCCGGGGTTCGGACTAGCGGGAGCGGGCCCCAGTACTTC. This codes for CATSPGVRTSGSGPQYF.

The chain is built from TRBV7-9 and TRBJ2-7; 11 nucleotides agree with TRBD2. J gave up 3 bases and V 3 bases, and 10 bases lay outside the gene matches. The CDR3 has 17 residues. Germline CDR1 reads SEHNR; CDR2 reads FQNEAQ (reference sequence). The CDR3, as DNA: TGTGCCAGCAGCTTCTCCCAGGGCGGGACTAGCGGCTACGAGCAGTACTTC. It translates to CASSFSQGGTSGYEQYF. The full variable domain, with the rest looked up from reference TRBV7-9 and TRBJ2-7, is DTGVSQNPRHKITKRGQNVTFRCDPISEHNRLYWYRQTLGQGPEFLTYFQNEAQLEKSRLLSDRFSAERPKGSFSTLEIQRTEQGDSAMYLCASSFSQGGTSGYEQYFGPGTRLTVT.

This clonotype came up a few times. The CDR3 is CASSPRTGMDHEQYF. Written as DNA, the CDR3 is TGTGCCAGCAGCCCCCGGACAGGAATGGACCACGAGCAGTACTTC. The chain combines TRBV4-2 with TRBJ2-7; TRBD1 aligns across 7 bases. CDR1 is LGHNA, CDR2 YNFKEQ, per germline. The V segment lost 4 bases and the J segment 5 bases; nucleotides outside the gene matches: 11. The CDR3 spans 15 residues.

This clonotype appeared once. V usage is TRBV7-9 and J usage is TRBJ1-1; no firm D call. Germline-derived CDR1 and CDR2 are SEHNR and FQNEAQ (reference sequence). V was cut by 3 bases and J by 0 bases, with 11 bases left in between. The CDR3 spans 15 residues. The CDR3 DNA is TGTGCCAGCAGCTTGGGCAGTCTTATGAACACTGAAGCTTTCTTT. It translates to CASSLGSLMNTEAFF.

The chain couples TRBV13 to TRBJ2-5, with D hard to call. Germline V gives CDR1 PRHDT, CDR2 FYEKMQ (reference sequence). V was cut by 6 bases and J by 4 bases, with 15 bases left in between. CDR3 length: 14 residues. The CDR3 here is CASRRWMAVETQYF. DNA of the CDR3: TGTGCCAGCAGACGATGGATGGCGGTAGAGACCCAGTACTTC. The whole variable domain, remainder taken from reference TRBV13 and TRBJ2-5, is AAGVIQSPRHLIKEKRETATLKCYPIPRHDTVYWYQQGPGQDPQFLISFYEKMQSDKGSIPDRFSAQQFSDYHSELNMSSLELGDSALYFCASRRWMAVETQYFGPGTRLLVL.

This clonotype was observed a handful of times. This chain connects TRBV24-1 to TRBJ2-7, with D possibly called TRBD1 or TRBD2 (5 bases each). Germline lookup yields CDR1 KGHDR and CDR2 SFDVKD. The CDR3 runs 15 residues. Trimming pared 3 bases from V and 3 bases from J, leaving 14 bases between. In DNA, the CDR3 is TGTGCCACCAGTGATGCCGGGGCAGCCAACTACGAGCAGTACTTC. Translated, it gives CATSDAGAANYEQYF.

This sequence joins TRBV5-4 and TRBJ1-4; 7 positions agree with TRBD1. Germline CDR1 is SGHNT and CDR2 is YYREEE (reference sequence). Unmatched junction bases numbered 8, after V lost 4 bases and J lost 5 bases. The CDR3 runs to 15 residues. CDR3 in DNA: TGTGCCAGCAGCCTGAAACAGGGGAGGAATGAAAAACTGTTTTTT. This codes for CASSLKQGRNEKLFF.

The CDR3, as DNA: TGTGCCAGTAGTACTGAATTGGGAGGTAATGAGCAGTTCTTC. Translating gives CASSTELGGNEQFF. V and J are TRBV19 and TRBJ2-1, with D possibly TRBD2 on 6 matching bases. V was pared by 4 bases and J by 7 bases, with 14 bases between. The CDR3 sequence is 14 residues long. Looked up from germline, CDR1 is LNHDA and CDR2 is SQIVND (reference sequence).